This is a list of T cell receptor beta chains from one sample in a study of cytotoxic CD8 clonotypes in ibrutinib-treated CLL. Measured with immunoSEQ multiplex PCR; TCRdb has only the in-frame clones, and not every one. The sample shows 150,000 or so clones, 80% of them seen only once. The source was PBMCs, collected after 36 months of ibrutinib treatment. These receptors came from a human donor with chronic lymphocytic leukemia. Each CDR3 is given with its conserved first and last residue. Each record gives: CDR3 DNA, CDR3 protein, CDR3 length, clone size, D gene, J gene, V gene. D genes are given only for firm matches. Size values are once, few and many counts, or a class for expanded clones, and some rows have none.

DNA: TGTGCCAGCAGCCCAAGATTGAGTTCTCGCACTGAAGCTTTCTTT
CDR3: CASSPRLSSRTEAFF
length: 15
size: -
D: -
J: TRBJ1-1
V: TRBV7-6

DNA: TGTGCCTGGAGTTTAGGGGGGGTTGAAAAACTGTTTTTT
CDR3: CAWSLGGVEKLFF
length: 13
size: -
D: -
J: TRBJ1-4
V: TRBV30

DNA: TGTGCCAGCGCCGTACGTAACGTCGGCTACACCTTC
CDR3: CASAVRNVGYTF
length: 12
size: -
D: -
J: TRBJ1-2
V: TRBV7-9

DNA: TGTGCCAGCAGTTGGACAGGGAAAGCTGGCTACACCTTC
CDR3: CASSWTGKAGYTF
length: 13
size: -
D: TRBD1
J: TRBJ1-2
V: TRBV6-5

DNA: TGCAGCGTTGCGGGCGGCGGTGGCAATCAGCCCCAGCATTTT
CDR3: CSVAGGGGNQPQHF
length: 14
size: -
D: -
J: TRBJ1-5
V: TRBV29-1

DNA: TGTGCCAGTCATAGCGGGAGGGCCGATCCCGGGGAGCTGTTTTTT
CDR3: CASHSGRADPGELFF
length: 15
size: -
D: TRBD2
J: TRBJ2-2
V: TRBV19

DNA: TGCGCCAGCAGCTTGTGGGGGCTCGCTAGCGGCCCCTCCTTCAACGAGCAGTACTTC
CDR3: CASSLWGLASGPSFNEQYF
length: 19
size: -
D: -
J: TRBJ2-7
V: TRBV5-1

DNA: TGTGCCAGCAGCACGACACATTCACAGGGGAGGGAGCTGTTTTTT
CDR3: CASSTTHSQGRELFF
length: 15
size: -
D: TRBD1
J: TRBJ2-2
V: TRBV11-2

DNA: TGTGCCAGTAGTTTTCACAGGGGGCCTGGGGCCAACGTCCTGACTTTC
CDR3: CASSFHRGPGANVLTF
length: 16
size: -
D: TRBD1
J: TRBJ2-6
V: TRBV19

DNA: TGTGCCATCACCGAAACAGGGGATCGGCAGTACTTC
CDR3: CAITETGDRQYF
length: 12
size: -
D: TRBD1
J: TRBJ2-7
V: TRBV10-3

DNA: TGTGCCAGCACCACCATGGAGGGGGTCACCGAAGCTTTCTTT
CDR3: CASTTMEGVTEAFF
length: 14
size: -
D: -
J: TRBJ1-1
V: TRBV25-1

DNA: TGTGCCAGCAGTACATTTAGATGGGCCGATAGGCAATACGAGCAGTACTTC
CDR3: CASSTFRWADRQYEQYF
length: 17
size: -
D: -
J: TRBJ2-7
V: TRBV27

DNA: TGTGCCAGCAGCTTGCCCGCTTCTAGCGGGAGCCCAGATACGCAGTATTTT
CDR3: CASSLPASSGSPDTQYF
length: 17
size: -
D: TRBD2
J: TRBJ2-3
V: TRBV5-6

DNA: TGTGCCAGCAGCGCCTTGAACACTGAAGCTTTCTTT
CDR3: CASSALNTEAFF
length: 12
size: -
D: -
J: TRBJ1-1
V: TRBV7-9

DNA: TGTGCCAGCAGCCGCGGGGGTTCTGAAGCTTTCTTT
CDR3: CASSRGGSEAFF
length: 12
size: few
D: -
J: TRBJ1-1
V: TRBV7-9

DNA: TGCGCCAGCAGCTCCGTCGGCAGCTCTGGAAACACCATATATTTT
CDR3: CASSSVGSSGNTIYF
length: 15
size: -
D: -
J: TRBJ1-3
V: TRBV5-1

DNA: TGTGCCAGCAGCGGAACGACAGGGCGGAATGAGCAGTTCTTC
CDR3: CASSGTTGRNEQFF
length: 14
size: -
D: TRBD1
J: TRBJ2-1
V: TRBV9

DNA: TGCGCCAGCAGCTTGGGCGGGATGGGGAATCAGCCCCAGCATTTT
CDR3: CASSLGGMGNQPQHF
length: 15
size: -
D: -
J: TRBJ1-5
V: TRBV5-1

DNA: TGTGCCATCAGAGTAGCGGGAGGGTCCTACGAGCAGTACTTC
CDR3: CAIRVAGGSYEQYF
length: 14
size: -
D: TRBD2
J: TRBJ2-7
V: TRBV10-3

DNA: TGTGCCAGCTCACAGGTAGATACGCAGTATTTT
CDR3: CASSQVDTQYF
length: 11
size: -
D: -
J: TRBJ2-3
V: TRBV18

DNA: TGTGCCTGGGCGGACAGCAAAAACATTCAGTACTTC
CDR3: CAWADSKNIQYF
length: 12
size: -
D: -
J: TRBJ2-4
V: TRBV30

DNA: TGCGCCAGCAGTGAGAACAGAAACACCGGGGAGCTGTTTTTT
CDR3: CASSENRNTGELFF
length: 14
size: -
D: -
J: TRBJ2-2
V: TRBV10-1

DNA: TGTGCCAGCAGCGGGTGGACAGGGCTTGGCTACACCTTC
CDR3: CASSGWTGLGYTF
length: 13
size: few
D: TRBD1
J: TRBJ1-2
V: TRBV13

DNA: TGTGCCAGCAGCGTAGACCTTGGTAGCGGGAGATCCTACGAGCAGTACTTC
CDR3: CASSVDLGSGRSYEQYF
length: 17
size: -
D: TRBD2
J: TRBJ2-7
V: TRBV9

DNA: TGTGCCAGCAGACCCAGGGGGAATGCCTATGGCTACACCTTC
CDR3: CASRPRGNAYGYTF
length: 14
size: -
D: TRBD1
J: TRBJ1-2
V: TRBV6-4

DNA: TGCGCCAGCAGCTTGGGCAGGGCGGGGGAAAAACTGTTTTTT
CDR3: CASSLGRAGEKLFF
length: 14
size: -
D: -
J: TRBJ1-4
V: TRBV5-1

DNA: TGCGCCAGCAGCTCCAGGGGTGACTTAAAACTGTTTTTT
CDR3: CASSSRGDLKLFF
length: 13
size: -
D: -
J: TRBJ1-4
V: TRBV5-1

DNA: TGTGCCAGTAGTGCCCTTCTAGAGGGGAGGTACGAGCAGTACTTC
CDR3: CASSALLEGRYEQYF
length: 15
size: -
D: -
J: TRBJ2-7
V: TRBV19

DNA: TGCAGTGCTAGCGTAACAGATACGCAGTATTTT
CDR3: CSASVTDTQYF
length: 11
size: -
D: -
J: TRBJ2-3
V: TRBV20-1

DNA: TGCGCCAGCAGCCCCCCGGGGCCCGGGGAGCTGTTTTTT
CDR3: CASSPPGPGELFF
length: 13
size: -
D: -
J: TRBJ2-2
V: TRBV5-1